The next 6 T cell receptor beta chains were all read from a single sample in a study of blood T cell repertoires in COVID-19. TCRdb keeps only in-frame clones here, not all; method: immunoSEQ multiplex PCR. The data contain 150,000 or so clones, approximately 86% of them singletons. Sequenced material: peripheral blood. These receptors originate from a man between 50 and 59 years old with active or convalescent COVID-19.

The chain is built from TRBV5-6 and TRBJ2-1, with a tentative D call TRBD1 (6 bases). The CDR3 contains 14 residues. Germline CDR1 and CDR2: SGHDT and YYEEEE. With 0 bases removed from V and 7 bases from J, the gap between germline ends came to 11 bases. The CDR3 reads CASSLDWGLNEQFF. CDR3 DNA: TGTGCCAGCAGCTTGGATTGGGGGCTTAATGAGCAGTTCTTC.

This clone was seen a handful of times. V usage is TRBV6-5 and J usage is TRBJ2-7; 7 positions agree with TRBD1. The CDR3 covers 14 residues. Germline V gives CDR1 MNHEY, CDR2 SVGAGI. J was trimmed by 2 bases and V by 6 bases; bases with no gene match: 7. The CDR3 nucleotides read TGTGCCAGCAGGAGACCGGGACAGCCCTACGAGCAGTACTTC. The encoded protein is CASRRPGQPYEQYF.

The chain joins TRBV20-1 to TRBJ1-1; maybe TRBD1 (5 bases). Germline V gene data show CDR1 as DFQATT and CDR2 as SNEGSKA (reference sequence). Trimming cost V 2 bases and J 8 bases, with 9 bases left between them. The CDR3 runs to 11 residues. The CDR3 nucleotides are TGCAGTGCTAGACAGGGCTCCGAAGCTTTCTTT. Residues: CSARQGSEAFF.

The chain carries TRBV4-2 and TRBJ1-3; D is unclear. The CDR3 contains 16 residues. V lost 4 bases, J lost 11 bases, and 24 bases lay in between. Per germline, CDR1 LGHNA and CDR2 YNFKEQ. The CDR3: CASSPGVGLGGFSIYF. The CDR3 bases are TGTGCCAGCAGCCCCGGGGTGGGGTTAGGAGGGTTCTCCATATATTTT.

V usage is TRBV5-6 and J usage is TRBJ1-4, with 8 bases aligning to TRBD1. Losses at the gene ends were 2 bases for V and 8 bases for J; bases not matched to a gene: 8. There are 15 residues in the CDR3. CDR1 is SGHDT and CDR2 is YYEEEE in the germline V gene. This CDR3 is CASSFRTGREEKLFF. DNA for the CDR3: TGTGCCAGCAGCTTCCGGACAGGGCGGGAGGAAAAACTGTTTTTT.

CDR3 protein: CATSDRGQATGELFF. The CDR3 nucleotides read TGTGCCACCAGTGACCGGGGACAGGCCACCGGGGAGCTGTTTTTT. This sequence joins TRBV24-1 and TRBJ2-2; 8 positions match TRBD1. The V and J ends lost 4 bases and 4 bases, in that order; junction bases with no gene match: 4. Germline CDR1 reads KGHDR; CDR2 reads SFDVKD. The CDR3 loop spans 15 amino acids.